Below, 17 T cell receptor beta chains from the same sample are listed, as sequenced in a study of cytomegalovirus exposure and HLA in healthy donors. The PCR made use of 60 Vbeta and 13 Jbeta primers. Assay: immunoSEQ multiplex PCR; the TCRdb copy retains only in-frame clones and omits some. The sample carries 100,000 to 150,000 clones, roughly 80% recorded once. Material: PBMCs. These receptors all come from a woman aged 35 to 49 in good health and CMV-seronegative.

The CDR3 reads CAISPGETDANQPQHF. CDR3 in DNA: TGTGCCATCAGCCCTGGGGAGACGGACGCCAATCAGCCCCAGCATTTT. The chain links TRBV10-3 to TRBJ1-5, with unresolved D. The V gene's germline CDR1 is ENHRY and CDR2 SYGVKD. With 6 bases removed from V and 3 bases from J, the gap between germline ends came to 18 bases. The CDR3 consists of 16 residues.

The chain combines TRBV5-1 with TRBJ1-1, with 7 bases identical to TRBD1. The CDR3 is 13 residues long. CDR1 and CDR2 (germline): SGHRS, YFSETQ. Losses at the gene ends were 4 bases for V and 1 base for J; bases not matched to a gene: 1. CDR3 residues: CASSRQGNTEAFF. The CDR3 bases are TGCGCCAGCAGCAGACAGGGGAACACTGAAGCTTTCTTT.

The V and J genes are TRBV7-2 and TRBJ1-2, with 10 bases that match TRBD1. This CDR3 has 14 amino acids. CDR1 is SGHTA, CDR2 FQGNSA, per germline. The V gene end was trimmed by 5 bases and the J gene end by 4 bases; junction bases not matched to a gene: 4. The CDR3 loop is CASSPGQGGYGYTF. The CDR3 DNA follows: TGTGCCAGCAGCCCAGGACAGGGGGGCTATGGCTACACCTTC.

This clone was found a few times. V gene TRBV7-2 combines with J gene TRBJ2-5; 8 nucleotides align to TRBD1. This CDR3 is built from 14 residues. Looked up from germline, CDR1 is SGHTA and CDR2 is FQGNSA. V was pared by 4 bases and J by 2 bases, with 3 bases of the junction left unmatched. The CDR3 DNA sequence: TGTGCCAGCAGCTCCTGGACAGGGCAAGAGACCCAGTACTTC. It codes for CASSSWTGQETQYF.

The rearrangement joins TRBV19 to TRBJ2-2, with TRBD1 matching over 9 bases. The CDR3 runs to 15 residues. Trimming removed 1 base from V and 7 bases from J; junction bases left unmatched: 4. Looked up from germline, CDR1 is LNHDA and CDR2 is SQIVND (reference sequence). This CDR3 is CASSIGDRVGGELFF. In nucleotides, the CDR3 is TGTGCCAGTAGTATAGGGGACAGGGTTGGCGGGGAGCTGTTTTTT.

This clone appeared a single time. Here the CDR3 reads CASSASGTGTSVGELFF. The DNA for the CDR3 is TGTGCCAGCAGCGCCAGCGGGACAGGGACTTCCGTCGGGGAGCTGTTTTTT. The V gene is TRBV9, the J gene TRBJ2-2, with 9 nucleotides matching TRBD1. Trimming at V came to 3 bases and at J to 7 bases, leaving 13 bases not matched to a gene. The V gene's germline CDR1 is SGDLS and CDR2 YYNGEE. The CDR3 totals 17 residues.

This clone was detected once. The chain recombines TRBV2 with TRBJ2-1; 12 bases line up with TRBD2. The CDR3 runs to 17 residues. Germline V gene data show CDR1 as SNHLY and CDR2 as FYNNEI. The trim removed 2 bases at V and 2 bases at J, leaving 4 bases unmatched. CDR3: CASSERLAGVPYNEQFF. The CDR3, as DNA: TGTGCCAGCAGTGAACGACTAGCGGGAGTACCCTACAATGAGCAGTTCTTC. The full variable domain, rest sourced from reference TRBV2 and TRBJ2-1, is EPEVTQTPSHQVTQMGQEVILRCVPISNHLYFYWYRQILGQKVEFLVSFYNNEISEKSEIFDDQFSVERPDGSNFTLKIRSTKLEDSAMYFCASSERLAGVPYNEQFFGPGTRLTVL.

This clone showed up just once. The chain carries TRBV5-1 and TRBJ1-4; D is unresolved. Germline V lookup: CDR1 SGHRS, CDR2 YFSETQ. The V end was cut by 0 bases, the J end by 8 bases, with 11 bases between. This CDR3 has 14 amino acids. CDR3 coding DNA: TGCGCCAGCAGCTTGGGAGGGCCGGGGGAAAAACTGTTTTTT. Translation: CASSLGGPGEKLFF.

This clone was recorded once. This chain joins TRBV9 and TRBJ1-2, with unresolved D. CDR1 and CDR2 (germline): SGDLS, YYNGEE. The CDR3 runs 12 residues. Trimming left V 4 bases short and J 7 bases short, with 11 bases between. Here the CDR3 reads CASSSSGSGYTF. In DNA, the CDR3 is TGTGCCAGCAGCAGCTCGGGTTCTGGCTACACCTTC.

Ten or more counts support this clone. This rearrangement joins TRBV7-9 to TRBJ2-1; tentatively, D is TRBD2 (5 bases). V lost 0 bases, J lost 4 bases, and 10 bases lay in between. Germline CDR1 SEHNR, CDR2 FQNEAQ (reference sequence). This CDR3 spans 15 amino acids. CDR3 in amino acids: CASSLARGGYNEQFF. The CDR3 coding sequence is TGTGCCAGCAGCTTAGCGCGAGGCGGGTACAATGAGCAGTTCTTC. Full variable domain (missing parts from reference TRBV7-9 and TRBJ2-1): DTGVSQNPRHKITKRGQNVTFRCDPISEHNRLYWYRQTLGQGPEFLTYFQNEAQLEKSRLLSDRFSAERPKGSFSTLEIQRTEQGDSAMYLCASSLARGGYNEQFFGPGTRLTVL.

This clone occurred once. The chain combines TRBV20-1 with TRBJ2-1; D remains unclear. Per germline, CDR1 DFQATT and CDR2 SNEGSKA (reference sequence). Deletions cut 3 bases from V and 8 bases from J, with 8 bases between. The CDR3 has 11 amino acids. CDR3 nucleotides: TGCAGTGCTAGTAATCCCGATGAGCAGTTCTTC. This codes for CSASNPDEQFF.

The chain joins TRBV7-8 to TRBJ2-1; 12 bases fit TRBD2. CDR1 is SGHVS, CDR2 FQNEAQ, per germline. This CDR3 spans 15 amino acids. J lost 9 bases, V lost 1 base, and 4 bases had no gene match. The CDR3 reads CASSLGLAGEGEQFF. CDR3 nucleotides: TGTGCCAGCAGCTTAGGACTAGCGGGAGAGGGTGAGCAGTTCTTC.

This chain connects TRBV10-3 to TRBJ2-2; TRBD2 agrees at 10 bases. This CDR3 spans 16 amino acids. CDR1 is ENHRY and CDR2 is SYGVKD in the germline V gene. Trimming removed 2 bases from V and 9 bases from J; junction bases left unmatched: 9. DNA of the CDR3: TGTGCCATCAGTGAGGTGTCCGGGACTAGCGACCGGGAGCTGTTTTTT. As protein: CAISEVSGTSDRELFF.

The V call is TRBV2, the J call TRBJ1-1; D not resolved. The CDR3 is 15 residues long. The germline gives CDR1 SNHLY, CDR2 FYNNEI. V was trimmed by 1 base and J by 6 bases, leaving 15 bases between them. DNA for the CDR3: TGTGCCAGCAGTGAAGGGAGGAGGTCTTGGGCTGAAGCTTTCTTT. The encoded protein is CASSEGRRSWAEAFF. Drawing the rest from reference TRBV2 and TRBJ1-1, the complete variable domain is EPEVTQTPSHQVTQMGQEVILRCVPISNHLYFYWYRQILGQKVEFLVSFYNNEISEKSEIFDDQFSVERPDGSNFTLKIRSTKLEDSAMYFCASSEGRRSWAEAFFGQGTRLTVV.

The V and J genes are TRBV6-5 and TRBJ1-1; TRBD1 agrees at 8 bases. CDR1 and CDR2 (germline): MNHEY, SVGAGI. This CDR3 spans 16 amino acids. V was pared by 0 bases and J by 3 bases, with 6 bases of the junction left unmatched. The CDR3 DNA follows: TGTGCCAGCAGTTACTCGCAGGGGGCTCGTGACACTGAAGCTTTCTTT. Translating gives CASSYSQGARDTEAFF.

This chain joins TRBV9 and TRBJ2-5, with 7 bases that match TRBD2. The CDR3 is made up of 14 amino acids. With 2 bases clipped from V and 5 bases from J, the junction kept 6 bases outside the gene matches. Germline lookup yields CDR1 SGDLS and CDR2 YYNGEE. In nucleotides, the CDR3 is TGTGCCAGCAGCGTGACGGGGAGGGCGGAGACCCAGTACTTC. Translation: CASSVTGRAETQYF.

The chain has TRBV4-3 and TRBJ2-3; 15 bases are a match to TRBD2. The CDR3 length is 19 residues. Germline-derived CDR1 and CDR2 are LGHNA and YSLEER. Unmatched junction bases numbered 9, after V lost 0 bases and J lost 5 bases. In DNA form, the CDR3 reads TGCGCCAGCAGCCAAGATGCCGGACTAGCGGGGGGGAGAGGAGATACGCAGTATTTT. It is translated as CASSQDAGLAGGRGDTQYF.